This entry lists 26 T cell receptor beta chains sequenced from one sample in a study of cytomegalovirus exposure and HLA in healthy donors. The PCR employed 60 Vbeta primers together with 13 Jbeta primers. Sequencing was performed with immunoSEQ multiplex PCR; in TCRdb, only in-frame clones are kept and a portion is missing. The data show 97,000 or so clones, about 81% seen once. Sequenced input: PBMCs. Every receptor here comes from a man in his forties in good health and CMV-seronegative.

The genes are TRBV15 and TRBJ2-1; 16 bases line up with TRBD2. The germline V gene has CDR1 LNHNV and CDR2 YYDKDF (reference sequence). V shed 8 bases and J 0 bases; nucleotides not matched to a gene: 7. The CDR3 is 18 residues long. The CDR3 nucleotides are TGTGCCACCGACTCCGGGACTAGCGGGGGGGCCTCCTACAATGAGCAGTTCTTC. This codes for CATDSGTSGGASYNEQFF.

This chain uses TRBV6-1 with TRBJ1-1; no clear D. Trimming cost V 8 bases and J 3 bases, with 16 bases left between them. Per germline, CDR1 MNHNS and CDR2 SASEGT. This CDR3 is built from 14 residues. The chain's CDR3 is CASDEDSMHTEAFF. The DNA for the CDR3 is TGTGCCAGCGACGAAGACTCCATGCACACTGAAGCTTTCTTT.

V and J are TRBV5-1 and TRBJ1-1; D may be TRBD1 (6 bases). Looked up from germline, CDR1 is SGHRS and CDR2 is YFSETQ. The CDR3 length is 14 residues. Trimming left V 4 bases short and J 4 bases short, with 14 bases between. CDR3 sequence reads: CASSTTGRGTEAFF. CDR3 sequence (DNA): TGCGCCAGCAGCACGACAGGACGGGGCACTGAAGCTTTCTTT. The full variable domain, with the rest looked up from reference TRBV5-1 and TRBJ1-1, is KAGVTQTPRYLIKTRGQQVTLSCSPISGHRSVSWYQQTPGQGLQFLFEYFSETQRNKGNFPGRFSGRQFSNSRSEMNVSTLELGDSALYLCASSTTGRGTEAFFGQGTRLTVV.

The gene calls are TRBV5-6 and TRBJ2-2; perhaps TRBD1 as D (7 bases). CDR1 and CDR2 (germline): SGHDT, YYEEEE. Deletions cut 4 bases from V and 5 bases from J, with 12 bases between. The length of the CDR3 is 14 residues. The CDR3, as DNA: TGTGCCAGCAGCCCGTCAGGGGGGACCGGGGAGCTGTTTTTT. Translating it yields CASSPSGGTGELFF.

The chain is built from TRBV6-6 and TRBJ2-7, with 8 bases identical to TRBD1. CDR1 and CDR2 from the germline V gene are MNHNY and SVGAGI (reference sequence). CDR3 length: 14 amino acids. V lost 4 bases, J lost 4 bases, and 6 bases stayed unmatched. In nucleotides, the CDR3 is TGTGCCAGCAGTTTCGGACAGGGTTCGTACGAGCAGTACTTC. As protein: CASSFGQGSYEQYF.

V usage is TRBV5-1 and J usage is TRBJ2-3, with a weak D call TRBD1 (6 bases). This CDR3 contains 17 residues. V lost 0 bases and J 3 bases, leaving 17 bases between the germline ends. The germline V gene has CDR1 SGHRS and CDR2 YFSETQ. CDR3 DNA sequence: TGCGCCAGCAGCTTGGGGCTGGTACAGGGTCCTACAGATACGCAGTATTTT. Translating gives CASSLGLVQGPTDTQYF.

This sequence joins TRBV5-6 and TRBJ1-5, with a possible D match to TRBD1 (6 bases). This CDR3 has 13 residues. V was cut by 5 bases and J by 6 bases, with 12 bases left in between. Germline CDR1 and CDR2: SGHDT and YYEEEE. DNA of the CDR3: TGTGCCAGCAGTTCGGGACATTTTCAGCCCCAGCATTTT. Translated: CASSSGHFQPQHF.

The chain couples TRBV6-5 to TRBJ1-1, with D possibly matching TRBD1 (5 bases). This CDR3 spans 14 amino acids. Germline V lookup: CDR1 MNHEY, CDR2 SVGAGI. The germline V and J ends were trimmed by 6 bases and 0 bases, with 11 bases remaining between them. DNA of the CDR3: TGTGCCAGCAGATCGACAGCGATGAACACTGAAGCTTTCTTT. Translating it yields CASRSTAMNTEAFF.

The chain links TRBV29-1 to TRBJ1-1, with D unclear. From germline, CDR1 is SQVTM and CDR2 ANQGSEA. The ends were cut back, 5 bases at V and 0 bases at J, with 7 bases in the middle. The length of the CDR3 is 12 residues. The CDR3 nucleotides are TGCAGCGTTCTCAGGATGAACACTGAAGCTTTCTTT. Translated: CSVLRMNTEAFF.

The V gene is TRBV6-6, the J gene TRBJ2-7; TRBD2 aligns across 12 bases. The CDR3 runs 14 residues. CDR1 and CDR2 from the germline V gene are MNHNY and SVGAGI (reference sequence). V lost 6 bases and J lost 5; bases outside the gene matches: 5. The CDR3 DNA follows: TGTGCCAGCAGGTCTAGCGGGGGGGGCGACGAGCAGTACTTC. Translated, it gives CASRSSGGGDEQYF.

J is TRBJ2-7 and V is TRBV6-5; no firm D call. The V gene's germline CDR1 is MNHEY and CDR2 SVGAGI. V lost 5 bases and J 2 bases, leaving 16 bases between the germline ends. This CDR3 comprises 15 residues. For the CDR3, the DNA is TGTGCCAGCAGTCAGAACTCCGGGTCTCCCTACGAGCAGTACTTC. Amino acid sequence: CASSQNSGSPYEQYF.

The chain employs TRBV7-8 and TRBJ1-4, with 8 bases fitting TRBD1. The CDR3 totals 17 residues. From germline, CDR1 is SGHVS and CDR2 FQNEAQ. The J segment lost 3 bases and the V segment lost 2 bases, leaving 8 bases of the junction unmatched. The CDR3 nucleotides read TGTGCCAGCAGCTTACCAGGGGGCTTCTCAGCTAATGAAAAACTGTTTTTT. It codes for CASSLPGGFSANEKLFF.

This CDR3 reads CASSLASTSAGANVLTF. In DNA form, the CDR3 reads TGTGCCAGCAGCTTAGCCTCCACATCCGCTGGGGCCAACGTCCTGACTTTC. This chain connects TRBV7-9 to TRBJ2-6; D ambiguous. The CDR3 is 17 residues long. Germline CDR1 and CDR2: SEHNR and FQNEAQ (reference sequence). V was pared by 0 bases and J by 2 bases, with 11 bases between.

J is TRBJ1-5 and V is TRBV7-2, with a possible D match to TRBD1 (5 bases). V lost 2 bases and J lost 3, with 8 bases in between. The germline CDR1 and CDR2 sequences are SGHTA and FQGNSA. The CDR3 totals 14 residues. The CDR3 sequence: CASSLFRDNQPQHF. CDR3 DNA: TGTGCCAGCAGCTTATTCAGGGACAATCAGCCCCAGCATTTT.

The rearrangement joins TRBV2 to TRBJ1-6; D ambiguous. From germline, CDR1 is SNHLY and CDR2 FYNNEI. The CDR3 runs to 13 residues. Trimming left V 2 bases short and J 10 bases short, with 9 bases between. The DNA of the CDR3 is TGTGCCAGCAGTGAAACTCGGGAATCACCCCTCCACTTT. Protein product: CASSETRESPLHF.

V and J are TRBV11-3 and TRBJ2-2; maybe TRBD1 (6 bases). The CDR3 contains 15 residues. Trimming removed 5 bases at V and 2 bases at J, with 12 bases between. CDR1 and CDR2 (germline): SGHNT, YENEEA. CDR3 DNA sequence: TGTGCCAGCAGCCAACAGGGTGGAAACACCGGGGAGCTGTTTTTT. Translating gives CASSQQGGNTGELFF.

V usage is TRBV6-5 and J usage is TRBJ2-7; 10 bases agree with TRBD1. Germline trimming cut 4 bases from V and 4 bases from J; bases unmatched to any gene: 7. This CDR3 region has 15 residues. Germline CDR1 reads MNHEY; CDR2 reads SVGAGI. The CDR3 DNA is TGTGCCAGCAGTTTTGACAGGGGGCGCGTTTACGAGCAGTACTTC. This gives the protein CASSFDRGRVYEQYF.

V gene TRBV2 combines with J gene TRBJ2-1; 10 bases fit TRBD2. V gave up 1 base and J gave up 14 bases; unmatched junction bases: 2. Germline V gives CDR1 SNHLY, CDR2 FYNNEI. This CDR3 is 12 amino acids long. The CDR3 DNA sequence: TGTGCCAGCAGTGAAGTAGCGGGGGGTAAGTTCTTC. This sequence encodes CASSEVAGGKFF.

The chain couples TRBV25-1 to TRBJ1-1; D uncertain. Trimming took off 5 bases at V and 1 base at J, with 8 bases between the two ends. Per the germline V gene, CDR1 is MGHDK and CDR2 is SYGVNS. The CDR3 contains 13 residues. The CDR3 region is CASSFAGNTEAFF. In DNA, the CDR3 is TGTGCCAGCAGTTTTGCGGGGAACACTGAAGCTTTCTTT.

The chain links TRBV29-1 to TRBJ1-3; 8 bases fit TRBD1. The CDR3 runs 14 residues. Germline-derived CDR1 and CDR2 are SQVTM and ANQGSEA. V lost 6 bases and J lost 2; bases outside the gene matches: 6. CDR3 in amino acids: CSVSTGVTGNTIYF. The CDR3 DNA reads TGCAGCGTATCGACAGGGGTGACTGGAAACACCATATATTTT. Full variable domain (rest looked up from reference TRBV29-1 and TRBJ1-3): SAVISQKPSRDICQRGTSLTIQCQVDSQVTMMFWYRQQPGQSLTLIATANQGSEATYESGFVIDKFPISRPNLTFSTLTVSNMSPEDSSIYLCSVSTGVTGNTIYFGEGSWLTVV.

This chain joins TRBV6-1 and TRBJ2-7, with 10 positions matching TRBD2. The trim removed 7 bases at V and 1 base at J, leaving 4 bases unmatched. The CDR3 sequence is 14 residues long. Germline CDR1 MNHNS, CDR2 SASEGT. In nucleotides, the CDR3 is TGTGCCAGCAATGAGCGGGGGGGGTCCTACGAGCAGTACTTC. Translation gives CASNERGGSYEQYF.

The CDR3 DNA reads TGTGCCAGCAGCCCCCTCTTGGGGGGATATTCCTACACTGAAGCTTTCTTT. Amino acids: CASSPLLGGYSYTEAFF. The V and J genes are TRBV5-5 and TRBJ1-1, with TRBD1 as a possible D gene (5 bases). From germline, CDR1 is SGHKS and CDR2 YYEKEE (reference sequence). This CDR3 is built from 17 residues. The V gene lost 4 bases and the J gene lost 3 bases, with 22 bases spanning the gap.

The J gene is TRBJ1-5, the V gene TRBV7-2, with 8 bases aligning to TRBD1. CDR1 SGHTA and CDR2 FQGNSA come from the germline V gene. V shed 5 bases, J shed 4 bases, and the junction held 7 bases outside the gene matches. The CDR3 spans 15 residues. The CDR3 nucleotides read TGTGCCAGCAGCGCCCGGACAGGGATTAATCAGCCCCAGCATTTT. It specifies CASSARTGINQPQHF. The whole variable domain, remainder taken from reference TRBV7-2 and TRBJ1-5, is GAGVSQSPSNKVTEKGKDVELRCDPISGHTALYWYRQSLGQGLEFLIYFQGNSAPDKSGLPSDRFSAERTGGSVSTLTIQRTQQEDSAVYLCASSARTGINQPQHFGDGTRLSIL.

The rearrangement uses TRBV2 and TRBJ1-2; TRBD1 aligns across 9 bases. The germline V gene encodes CDR1 SNHLY and CDR2 FYNNEI. This CDR3 comprises 14 residues. Trimming removed 4 bases from V and 6 bases from J; junction bases left unmatched: 6. CDR3 DNA sequence: TGTGCCAGCAGTGGGGACAGGGATTTGGATGGCTACACCTTC. This encodes CASSGDRDLDGYTF.

The table lists this clone with a few counts. The rearrangement links TRBV5-8 to TRBJ1-6; possibly TRBD1 for D (6 bases). V gave up 2 bases and J gave up 7 bases, with 10 bases separating them. This CDR3 is 14 amino acids long. The germline gives CDR1 SGHTS, CDR2 YDEGEE. CDR3 loop: CASSFRGGNSPLHF. The CDR3 DNA reads TGTGCCAGCAGCTTTAGAGGGGGAAATTCACCCCTCCACTTT.

V is TRBV4-1 and J is TRBJ1-2; D gene uncertain. V lost 4 bases and J 0 bases, leaving 21 bases between the germline ends. This CDR3 region has 18 residues. CDR1 is MGHRA, CDR2 YSYEKL, per germline. This CDR3 reads CASSPGVHYARSNYGYTF. CDR3 DNA sequence: TGCGCCAGCAGCCCTGGAGTACACTACGCCCGATCTAACTATGGCTACACCTTC.